What follows are 18 T cell receptor beta chains derived from one specimen sequenced in a study of T cells after yellow fever vaccination. TCRdb used MiXCR to reprocess the 5' RACE reads, holding one entry per CDR3 protein. The sample comprises a few hundred thousand distinct CDR3 sequences, 4.1% of which are singletons, and about 26% rests with the top ten. The sample in question was PBMCs, obtained 5 days after the yellow fever booster vaccination. These receptors were taken from a man aged 18 to 30 who received the YFV17D yellow fever vaccine.

This clonotype was found many times. The chain's CDR3 is CASSYDRANYGYTF. The CDR3 bases are TGTGCCAGCAGTTACGACAGGGCAAACTATGGCTACACCTTC. The rearrangement links TRBV6-5 to TRBJ1-2, with 7 nucleotides matching TRBD1. The germline V gene has CDR1 MNHEY and CDR2 SVGAGI. The length of the CDR3 is 14 residues. Trimming took 2 bases from V and 2 from J; bases not matched to a gene: 2.

The CDR3 DNA reads TGCGCCAGCAGCCAAGGGCAGGGGCCGACCGGGGAGCTGTTTTTT. Protein product: CASSQGQGPTGELFF. The chain joins TRBV4-3 to TRBJ2-2; D may be TRBD1 (6 bases). The CDR3 length is 15 residues. Germline CDR1 is LGHNA and CDR2 is YSLEER. V gave up 1 base and J gave up 5 bases, with 11 bases separating them.

This clonotype has just a few counts. The chain carries TRBV12-3 or TRBV12-4 and TRBJ1-1; D call uncertain. V lost 4 bases and J 6 bases, leaving 9 bases between the germline ends. This CDR3 spans 12 amino acids. DNA for the CDR3: TGTGCCAGCAGTTACTTGTTATCTGAAGCTTTCTTT. It translates to CASSYLLSEAFF.

J is TRBJ2-1 and V is TRBV11-2, with 10 bases aligning to TRBD2. The germline V gene encodes CDR1 SGHAT and CDR2 FQNNGV. This CDR3 is built from 15 residues. The V gene end was trimmed by 4 bases and the J gene end by 9 bases; junction bases not matched to a gene: 9. The CDR3 loop reads CASSSGSGGAFEQFF. The CDR3, as DNA: TGTGCCAGCAGCTCCGGCAGCGGGGGGGCTTTTGAGCAGTTCTTC.

This chain links TRBV5-1 with TRBJ2-3; 7 bases map to TRBD1. CDR3 size: 14 residues. V shed 5 bases and J 2 bases; nucleotides not matched to a gene: 5. Germline CDR1 is SGHRS and CDR2 is YFSETQ. CDR3 residues: CASRGQGVTDTQYF. The DNA for the CDR3 is TGCGCCAGCAGGGGGCAGGGGGTCACAGATACGCAGTATTTT.

This clonotype was seen more than once but under ten times. The gene calls are TRBV5-1 and TRBJ2-5; 11 bases fit TRBD2. The germline CDR1 and CDR2 sequences are SGHRS and YFSETQ. This CDR3 contains 15 residues. J was trimmed by 6 bases and V by 7 bases; bases with no gene match: 11. The CDR3 DNA follows: TGCGCCAGCGCTCGAGTAGCGGGGGGGCCACAGACCCAGTACTTC. The encoded protein is CASARVAGGPQTQYF.

Concerning this clonotype: A junction end diverges from the germline sequence, so it may reflect a read error. The chain joins TRBV6-6 to TRBJ2-4; no firm D call. This CDR3 is built from 16 residues. CDR1 and CDR2 (germline): MNHNY, SVGAGI (reference sequence). The CDR3 sequence is CASSYSSGLAKNIKYF. The CDR3 DNA follows: TGTGCCAGCAGTTACTCCTCCGGGTTGGCCAAAAACATTAAGTACTTC.

This clonotype occurred a few times. The rearrangement links TRBV7-9 to TRBJ2-3; D might be TRBD1 (6 bases). This CDR3 has 16 amino acids. Germline CDR1 and CDR2: SEHNR and FQNEAQ (reference sequence). V was cut by 5 bases and J by 2 bases, with 17 bases left in between. This CDR3 reads CASSIPTGLLTDTQYF. The CDR3 nucleotides are TGTGCCAGCAGCATTCCGACAGGTTTACTCACAGATACGCAGTATTTT.

Only a few counts were recorded for this clonotype. The chain combines TRBV21-1 with TRBJ2-7; the tabulated D call, TRBD1, remains unverified against the DNA. TRBV21-1 represents a pseudogene. The length of the CDR3 is 13 residues. CDR3 sequence (DNA): TGTGCCAGCAGCAGACGACCCCGGGACGAGCAGTACGTC. Its protein product is CASSRRPRDEQYV.

This clonotype was detected a few times. The rearrangement joins TRBV7-2 to TRBJ1-1; possibly TRBD1 for D (6 bases). Trimming took 3 bases from V and 1 from J, leaving 12 bases between them. Germline V gene data show CDR1 as SGHTA and CDR2 as FQGNSA. The CDR3 length is 15 residues. The CDR3: CASSLYRAPNTEAFF. CDR3 bases: TGTGCCAGCAGCTTGTACAGGGCCCCGAACACTGAAGCTTTCTTT.

This clonotype was observed at least ten times. V usage is TRBV20-1 and J usage is TRBJ2-3, with D unclear. The CDR3 loop spans 14 amino acids. CDR1 DFQATT and CDR2 SNEGSKA come from the germline V gene (reference sequence). V was shortened by 5 bases and J by 2 bases, with 14 bases between the two germline ends. The CDR3 is CSARGLPTTDTQYF. In nucleotides, the CDR3 is TGCAGTGCTCGAGGCCTGCCAACCACAGATACGCAGTATTTT.

This clonotype has a count of ten or more. The gene calls are TRBV7-9 and TRBJ1-5, with D uncertain. Germline CDR1 is SEHNR and CDR2 is FQNEAQ (reference sequence). V shed 5 bases and J shed 1 base, with 9 bases lying between them. The CDR3 runs to 14 residues. CDR3 in DNA: TGTGCCAGCAGCCGGGTGGGGAGCAATCAGCCCCAGCATTTT. This translates into CASSRVGSNQPQHF.

This clonotype has more than one count but fewer than ten. The chain employs TRBV15 and TRBJ2-7; D uncertain. This CDR3 spans 15 amino acids. V was shortened by 1 base and J by 2 bases, with 12 bases between the two germline ends. Germline CDR1 and CDR2: LNHNV and YYDKDF (reference sequence). The CDR3 bases are TGTGCCACCAGCAGAGGACGTCAGCCTACCTACGAGCAGTACTTC. This codes for CATSRGRQPTYEQYF. The variable domain in full, completed from reference TRBV15 and TRBJ2-7, reads DAMVIQNPRYQVTQFGKPVTLSCSQTLNHNVMYWYQQKSSQAPKLLFHYYDKDFNNEADTPDNFQSRRPNTSFCFLDIRSPGLGDTAMYLCATSRGRQPTYEQYFGPGTRLTVT.

V usage is TRBV7-2 and J usage is TRBJ2-3; D is perhaps TRBD1 (5 bases). The CDR3 is made up of 16 amino acids. CDR1 is SGHTA and CDR2 is FQGNSA in the germline V gene. The V gene lost 0 bases and the J gene lost 2 bases, with 12 bases spanning the gap. The CDR3, as DNA: TGTGCCAGCAGCTTAGCCCGGACAAGTCCCACAGATACGCAGTATTTT. Its translation is CASSLARTSPTDTQYF.

This clonotype has at least ten counts. V usage is TRBV28 and J usage is TRBJ1-3; TRBD1 agrees at 10 bases. V lost 5 bases, J lost 0 bases, and 1 base stayed unmatched. Per germline, CDR1 MDHEN and CDR2 SYDVKM. The CDR3 is 15 residues long. The CDR3: CASSDRGLSGNTIYF. The CDR3 nucleotides are TGTGCCAGCAGTGACAGGGGGCTCTCTGGAAACACCATATATTTT.

This clonotype was counted only a few times. This rearrangement joins TRBV5-6 to TRBJ2-1, with TRBD2 matching 8 bases. The germline V gene encodes CDR1 SGHDT and CDR2 YYEEEE. The CDR3 spans 17 residues. The trim removed 4 bases at V and 3 bases at J, leaving 12 bases unmatched. CDR3 in amino acids: CASSVLNGAGGYNEQFF. CDR3 DNA sequence: TGTGCCAGCAGCGTATTAAATGGGGCGGGGGGCTACAATGAGCAGTTCTTC.

This clonotype has a count of ten or more. The chain is built from TRBV11-1 and TRBJ2-1; TRBD2 is a possible D gene (5 bases). Germline CDR1 is SGHAT and CDR2 is FQDESV (reference sequence). Trimming stripped 4 bases from V and 3 bases from J, with 16 bases between. This CDR3 region has 16 residues. This CDR3 reads CASSSRSLGVYNEQFF. The CDR3 nucleotides read TGTGCCAGCAGCTCCCGGAGCCTCGGGGTCTACAATGAGCAGTTCTTC.

Only a few counts were recorded for this clonotype. V gene TRBV7-8 combines with J gene TRBJ1-2, with D hard to call. The CDR3 contains 13 residues. Germline CDR1 and CDR2: SGHVS and FQNEAQ. Trimming pared 0 bases from V and 4 bases from J, leaving 6 bases between. The CDR3 is CASSLARSYGYTF. The CDR3 DNA is TGTGCCAGCAGCTTAGCCAGGAGCTATGGCTACACCTTC.